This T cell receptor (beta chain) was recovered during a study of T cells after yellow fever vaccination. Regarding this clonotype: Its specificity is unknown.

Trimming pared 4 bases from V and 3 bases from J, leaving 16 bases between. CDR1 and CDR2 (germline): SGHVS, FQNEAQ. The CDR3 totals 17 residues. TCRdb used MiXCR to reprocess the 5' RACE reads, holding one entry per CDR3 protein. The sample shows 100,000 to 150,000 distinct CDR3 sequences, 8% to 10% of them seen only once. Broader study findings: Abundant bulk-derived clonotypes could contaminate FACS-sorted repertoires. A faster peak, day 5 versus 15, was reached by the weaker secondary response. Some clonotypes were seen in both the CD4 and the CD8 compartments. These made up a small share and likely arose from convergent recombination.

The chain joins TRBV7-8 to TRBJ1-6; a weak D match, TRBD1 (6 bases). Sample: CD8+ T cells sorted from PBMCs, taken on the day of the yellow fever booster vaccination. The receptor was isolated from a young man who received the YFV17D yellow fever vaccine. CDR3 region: CASSSIGGGIYNSPLHF. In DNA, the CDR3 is TGTGCCAGCAGCTCCATAGGAGGGGGGATCTATAATTCACCCCTCCACTTT.